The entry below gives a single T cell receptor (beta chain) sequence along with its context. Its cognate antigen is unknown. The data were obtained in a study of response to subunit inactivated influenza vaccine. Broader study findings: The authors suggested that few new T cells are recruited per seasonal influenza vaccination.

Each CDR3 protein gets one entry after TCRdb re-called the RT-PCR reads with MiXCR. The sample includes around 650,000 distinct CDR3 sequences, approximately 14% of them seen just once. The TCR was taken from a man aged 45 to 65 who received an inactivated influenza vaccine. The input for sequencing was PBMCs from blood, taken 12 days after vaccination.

This CDR3 is CSARGGTGRNEQFF. The CDR3 DNA reads as TGCAGTGCTAGAGGGGGGACAGGGCGAAATGAGCAGTTCTTC. V is TRBV20-1 and J is TRBJ2-1; TRBD1 matches 9 bases. CDR1 DFQATT and CDR2 SNEGSKA come from the germline V gene (reference sequence). There are 14 residues in the CDR3. V was pared by 1 base and J by 7 bases, with 5 bases of the junction left unmatched.